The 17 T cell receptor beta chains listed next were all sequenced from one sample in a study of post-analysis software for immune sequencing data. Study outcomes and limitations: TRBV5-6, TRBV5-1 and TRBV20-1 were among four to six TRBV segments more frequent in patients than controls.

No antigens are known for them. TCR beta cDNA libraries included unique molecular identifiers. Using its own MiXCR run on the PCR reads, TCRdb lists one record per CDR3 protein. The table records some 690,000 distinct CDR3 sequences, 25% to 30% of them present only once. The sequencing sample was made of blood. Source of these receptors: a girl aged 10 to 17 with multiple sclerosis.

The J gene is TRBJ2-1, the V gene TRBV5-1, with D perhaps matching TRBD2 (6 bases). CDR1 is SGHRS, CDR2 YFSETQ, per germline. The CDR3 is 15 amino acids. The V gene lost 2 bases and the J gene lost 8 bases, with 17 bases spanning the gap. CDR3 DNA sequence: TGCGCCAGCAGCTTTTCGGGACTGCACGGGGATGAGCAGTTCTTC. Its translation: CASSFSGLHGDEQFF. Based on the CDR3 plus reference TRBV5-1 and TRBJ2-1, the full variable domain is KAGVTQTPRYLIKTRGQQVTLSCSPISGHRSVSWYQQTPGQGLQFLFEYFSETQRNKGNFPGRFSGRQFSNSRSEMNVSTLELGDSALYLCASSFSGLHGDEQFFGPGTRLTVL.

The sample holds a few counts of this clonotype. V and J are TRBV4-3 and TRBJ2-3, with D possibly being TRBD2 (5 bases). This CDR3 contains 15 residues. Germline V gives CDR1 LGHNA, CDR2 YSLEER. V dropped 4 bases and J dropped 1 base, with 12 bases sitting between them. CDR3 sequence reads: CASSPAREGTDTQYF. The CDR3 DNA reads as TGCGCCAGCAGCCCTGCGAGGGAAGGCACAGATACGCAGTATTTT.

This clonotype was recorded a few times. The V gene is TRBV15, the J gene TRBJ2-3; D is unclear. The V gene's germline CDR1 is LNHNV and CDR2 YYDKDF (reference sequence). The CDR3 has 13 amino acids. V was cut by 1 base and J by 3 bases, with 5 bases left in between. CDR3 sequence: CATSRGTTDTQYF. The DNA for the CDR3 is TGTGCCACCAGCAGAGGCACAACAGATACGCAGTATTTT.

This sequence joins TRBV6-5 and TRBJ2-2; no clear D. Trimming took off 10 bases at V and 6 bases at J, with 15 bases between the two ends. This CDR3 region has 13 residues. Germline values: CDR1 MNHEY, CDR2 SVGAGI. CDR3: CAISTSRAGELFF. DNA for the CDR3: TGTGCCATCTCGACAAGTCGGGCCGGGGAGCTGTTTTTT.

The CDR3 sequence: CASSLIVGHRQPLWGYTF. DNA for the CDR3: TGTGCCAGCAGTTTGATCGTTGGCCACAGACAGCCGCTTTGGGGCTACACCTTC. The rearrangement uses TRBV12-3 or TRBV12-4 and TRBJ1-2, with D possibly matching TRBD1 (5 bases). CDR3 length: 18 amino acids. Trimming cost V 3 bases and J 8 bases, with 28 bases left between them.

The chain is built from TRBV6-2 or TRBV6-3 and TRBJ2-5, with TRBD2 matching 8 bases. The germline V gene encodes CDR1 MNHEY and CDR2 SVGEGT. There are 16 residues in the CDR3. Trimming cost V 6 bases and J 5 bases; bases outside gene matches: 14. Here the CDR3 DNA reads TGTGCCAGCAGCTCACCTTTAGCGGGGTGGAGTGAGACCCAGTACTTC. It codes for CASSSPLAGWSETQYF.

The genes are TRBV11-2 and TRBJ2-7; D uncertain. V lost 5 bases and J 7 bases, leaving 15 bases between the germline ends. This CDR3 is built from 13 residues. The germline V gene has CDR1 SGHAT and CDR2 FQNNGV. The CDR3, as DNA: TGTGCCAGCAGCCCTTCGCGACCCCAGGAGCAGTACTTC. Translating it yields CASSPSRPQEQYF. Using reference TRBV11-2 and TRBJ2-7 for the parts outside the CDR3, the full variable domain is EAGVAQSPRYKIIEKRQSVAFWCNPISGHATLYWYQQILGQGPKLLIQFQNNGVVDDSQLPKDRFSAERLKGVDSTLKIQPAKLEDSAVYLCASSPSRPQEQYFGPGTRLTVT.

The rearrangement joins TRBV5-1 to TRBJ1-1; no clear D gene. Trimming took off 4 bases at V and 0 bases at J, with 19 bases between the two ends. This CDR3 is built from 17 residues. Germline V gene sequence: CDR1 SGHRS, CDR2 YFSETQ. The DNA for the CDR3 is TGCGCCAGCAGCAAGACCGGGCCCCAGTCCCTGAACACTGAAGCTTTCTTT. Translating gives CASSKTGPQSLNTEAFF.

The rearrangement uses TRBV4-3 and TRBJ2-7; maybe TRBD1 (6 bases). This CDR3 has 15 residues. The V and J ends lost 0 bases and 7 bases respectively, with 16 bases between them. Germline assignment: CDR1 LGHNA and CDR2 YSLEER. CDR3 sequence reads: CASSQDGLAGDEQYF. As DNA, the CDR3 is TGCGCCAGCAGCCAAGATGGGTTGGCAGGGGATGAGCAGTACTTC.

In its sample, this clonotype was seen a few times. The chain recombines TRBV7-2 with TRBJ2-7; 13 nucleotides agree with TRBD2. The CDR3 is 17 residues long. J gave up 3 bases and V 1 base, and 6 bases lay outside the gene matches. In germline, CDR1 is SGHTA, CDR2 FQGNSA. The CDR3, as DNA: TGTGCCAGCAGCTTAGGACGACTAGCGGGAGGTGGCTACGAGCAGTACTTC. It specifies CASSLGRLAGGGYEQYF.

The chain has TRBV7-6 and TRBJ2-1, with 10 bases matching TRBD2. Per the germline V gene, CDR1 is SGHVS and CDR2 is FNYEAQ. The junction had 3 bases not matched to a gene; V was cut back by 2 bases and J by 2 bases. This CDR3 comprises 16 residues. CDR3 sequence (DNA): TGTGCCAGCAGCTTACTAGCGGGGGTTACCTACAATGAGCAGTTCTTC. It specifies CASSLLAGVTYNEQFF.

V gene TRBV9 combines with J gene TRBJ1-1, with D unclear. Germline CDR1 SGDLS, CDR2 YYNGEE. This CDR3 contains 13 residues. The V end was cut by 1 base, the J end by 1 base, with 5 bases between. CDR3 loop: CASSVQANTEAFF. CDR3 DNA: TGTGCCAGCAGCGTACAGGCGAACACTGAAGCTTTCTTT.

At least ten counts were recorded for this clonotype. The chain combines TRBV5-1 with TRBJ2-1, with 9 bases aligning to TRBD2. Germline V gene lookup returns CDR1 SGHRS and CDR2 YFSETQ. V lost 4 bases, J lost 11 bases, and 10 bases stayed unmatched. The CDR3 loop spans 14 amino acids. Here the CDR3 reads CASSVRLAEVQQFF. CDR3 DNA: TGCGCCAGCAGCGTCAGACTAGCGGAGGTCCAGCAGTTCTTC. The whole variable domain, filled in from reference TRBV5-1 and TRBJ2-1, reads KAGVTQTPRYLIKTRGQQVTLSCSPISGHRSVSWYQQTPGQGLQFLFEYFSETQRNKGNFPGRFSGRQFSNSRSEMNVSTLELGDSALYLCASSVRLAEVQQFFGPGTRLTVL.

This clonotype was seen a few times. The CDR3 DNA is TGCAGTGCTAGAGGGGGGGGGGTCGACACCGGGGAGCTGTTTTTT. This encodes CSARGGGVDTGELFF. This chain links TRBV20-1 with TRBJ2-2; 7 bases are a match to TRBD2. The germline gives CDR1 DFQATT, CDR2 SNEGSKA (reference sequence). The CDR3 length is 15 residues. V lost 1 base and J lost 3; bases outside the gene matches: 5.

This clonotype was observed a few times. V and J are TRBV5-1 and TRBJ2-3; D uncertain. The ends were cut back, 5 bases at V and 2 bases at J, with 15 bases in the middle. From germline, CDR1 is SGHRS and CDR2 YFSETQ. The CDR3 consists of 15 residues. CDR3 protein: CASSEQGGSTDTQYF. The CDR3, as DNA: TGCGCCAGCAGTGAACAAGGTGGATCCACAGATACGCAGTATTTT. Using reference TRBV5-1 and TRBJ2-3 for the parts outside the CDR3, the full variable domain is KAGVTQTPRYLIKTRGQQVTLSCSPISGHRSVSWYQQTPGQGLQFLFEYFSETQRNKGNFPGRFSGRQFSNSRSEMNVSTLELGDSALYLCASSEQGGSTDTQYFGPGTRLTVL.

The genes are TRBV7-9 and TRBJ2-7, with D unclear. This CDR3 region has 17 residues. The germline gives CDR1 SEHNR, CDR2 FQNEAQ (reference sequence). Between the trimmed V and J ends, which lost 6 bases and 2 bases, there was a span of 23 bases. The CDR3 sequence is CASRPIPGPELTYEQYF. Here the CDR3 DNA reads TGTGCCAGCAGGCCTATCCCGGGTCCCGAGCTGACCTACGAGCAGTACTTC.

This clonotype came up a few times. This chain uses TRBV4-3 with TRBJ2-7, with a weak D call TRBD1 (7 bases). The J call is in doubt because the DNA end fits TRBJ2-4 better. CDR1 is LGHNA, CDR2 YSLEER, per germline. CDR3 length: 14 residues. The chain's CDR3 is CASSQGTGGDIQYF. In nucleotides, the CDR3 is TGCGCCAGCAGCCAAGGGACAGGAGGGGACATTCAGTACTTC.